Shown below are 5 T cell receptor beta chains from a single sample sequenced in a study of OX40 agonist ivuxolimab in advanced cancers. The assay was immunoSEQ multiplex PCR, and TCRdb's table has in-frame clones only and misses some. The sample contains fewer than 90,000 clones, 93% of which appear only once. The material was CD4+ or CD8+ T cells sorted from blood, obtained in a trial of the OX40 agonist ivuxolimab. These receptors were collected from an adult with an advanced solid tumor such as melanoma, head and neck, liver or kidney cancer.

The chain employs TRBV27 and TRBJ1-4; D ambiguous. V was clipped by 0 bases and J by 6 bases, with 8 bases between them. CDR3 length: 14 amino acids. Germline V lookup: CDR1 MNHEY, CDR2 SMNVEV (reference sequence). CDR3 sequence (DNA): TGTGCCAGCAGTTTATCCGGGAGTTATGAAAAACTGTTTTTT. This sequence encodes CASSLSGSYEKLFF.

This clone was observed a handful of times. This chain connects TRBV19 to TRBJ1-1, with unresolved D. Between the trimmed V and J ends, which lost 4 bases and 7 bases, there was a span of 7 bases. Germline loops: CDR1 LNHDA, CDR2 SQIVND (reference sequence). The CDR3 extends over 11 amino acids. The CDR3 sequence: CASSTTSEAFF. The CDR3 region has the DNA TGTGCCAGTAGTACAACTAGTGAAGCTTTCTTT.

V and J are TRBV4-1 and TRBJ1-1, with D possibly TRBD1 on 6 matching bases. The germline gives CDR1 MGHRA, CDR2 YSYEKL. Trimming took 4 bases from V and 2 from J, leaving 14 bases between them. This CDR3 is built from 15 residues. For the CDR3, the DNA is TGCGCCAGCAGCCCTTCCGAGGGGGACAACACTGAAGCTTTCTTT. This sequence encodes CASSPSEGDNTEAFF.

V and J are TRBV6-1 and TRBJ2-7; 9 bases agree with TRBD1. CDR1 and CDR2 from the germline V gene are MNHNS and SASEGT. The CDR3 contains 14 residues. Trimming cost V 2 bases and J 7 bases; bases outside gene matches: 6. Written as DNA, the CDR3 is TGTGCCAGCAGTGAAATGGGACAGGGAAGTGAGCAGTACTTC. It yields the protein CASSEMGQGSEQYF.

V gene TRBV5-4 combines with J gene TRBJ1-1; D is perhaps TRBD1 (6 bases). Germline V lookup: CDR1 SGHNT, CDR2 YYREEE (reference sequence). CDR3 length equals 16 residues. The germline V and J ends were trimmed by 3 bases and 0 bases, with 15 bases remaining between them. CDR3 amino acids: CASSSDRLSMNTEAFF. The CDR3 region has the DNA TGTGCCAGCAGCTCGGACAGACTTTCCATGAACACTGAAGCTTTCTTT. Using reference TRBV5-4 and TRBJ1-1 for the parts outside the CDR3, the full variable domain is ETGVTQSPTHLIKTRGQQVTLRCSSQSGHNTVSWYQQALGQGPQFIFQYYREEENGRGNFPPRFSGLQFPNYSSELNVNALELDDSALYLCASSSDRLSMNTEAFFGQGTRLTVV.